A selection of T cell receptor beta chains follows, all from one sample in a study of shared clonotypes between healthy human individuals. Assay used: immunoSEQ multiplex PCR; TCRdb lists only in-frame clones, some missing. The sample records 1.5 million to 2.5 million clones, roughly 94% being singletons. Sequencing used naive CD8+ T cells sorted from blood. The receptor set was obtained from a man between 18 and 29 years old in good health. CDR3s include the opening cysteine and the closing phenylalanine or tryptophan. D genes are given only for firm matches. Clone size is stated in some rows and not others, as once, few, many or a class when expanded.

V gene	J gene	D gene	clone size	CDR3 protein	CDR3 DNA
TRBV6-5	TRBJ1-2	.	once	CASSYSEGADGYTF	TGTGCCAGCAGTTACTCGGAGGGAGCGGATGGCTACACCTTC
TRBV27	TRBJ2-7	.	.	CASSSRLASYEQYF	TGTGCCAGCAGTTCCCGACTGGCCTCCTACGAGCAGTACTTC
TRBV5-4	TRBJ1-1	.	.	CASSLGLGDTEAFF	TGTGCCAGCAGCTTGGGTCTCGGGGACACTGAAGCTTTCTTT
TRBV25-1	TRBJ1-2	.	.	CASSEQTYGYTF	TGTGCCAGCAGTGAACAGACCTATGGCTACACCTTC
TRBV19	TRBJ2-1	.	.	CASRSGVISGNEQFF	TGTGCCAGTAGGAGTGGTGTTATTAGTGGGAATGAGCAGTTCTTC
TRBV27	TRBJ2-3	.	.	CASRGQSETDTQYF	TGTGCCAGCAGGGGACAATCCGAGACAGATACGCAGTATTTT
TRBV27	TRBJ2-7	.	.	CASSFGGGDEQYF	TGTGCCAGCAGTTTTGGTGGGGGAGACGAGCAGTACTTC
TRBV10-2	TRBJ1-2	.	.	CASSDSARGDYGYTF	TGCGCCAGCAGTGATTCGGCCAGGGGCGACTATGGCTACACCTTC
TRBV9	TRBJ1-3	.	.	CASSGGSSGNTIYF	TGTGCCAGCAGCGGAGGGAGCTCTGGAAACACCATATATTTT
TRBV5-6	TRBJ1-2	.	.	CASSSQDYGYTF	TGTGCCAGCAGCTCCCAGGATTACGGCTACACCTTC
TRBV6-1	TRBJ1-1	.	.	CASSEFGDTEAFF	TGTGCCAGCAGTGAATTTGGGGACACTGAAGCTTTCTTT
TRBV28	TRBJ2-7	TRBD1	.	CASAYRGLSTYEQYF	TGTGCCAGCGCCTACAGGGGGCTGTCCACCTACGAGCAGTACTTC
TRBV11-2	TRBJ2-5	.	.	CASSLVGSRETQYF	TGTGCCAGCAGCTTAGTGGGCAGTAGAGAGACCCAGTACTTC
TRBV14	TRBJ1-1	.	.	CASSQDGEAGNTEAFF	TGTGCCAGCAGCCAAGATGGTGAGGCGGGGAACACTGAAGCTTTCTTT
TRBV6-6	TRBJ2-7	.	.	CASSRGLVYEQYF	TGTGCCAGCAGCCGGGGCCTAGTATACGAGCAGTACTTC
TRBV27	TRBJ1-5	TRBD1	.	CASSLLGVQGRQPQHF	TGTGCCAGCAGTTTATTGGGGGTACAGGGGCGACAGCCCCAGCATTTT
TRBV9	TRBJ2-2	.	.	CASSVAGEGSGELFF	TGTGCCAGCAGCGTAGCAGGGGAGGGGTCCGGGGAGCTGTTTTTT
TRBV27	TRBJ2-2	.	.	CASSLQGWTGELFF	TGTGCCAGCAGTTTGCAGGGTTGGACCGGGGAGCTGTTTTTT
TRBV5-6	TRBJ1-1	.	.	CASSLGAGQNTEAFF	TGTGCCAGCAGCTTGGGGGCAGGACAGAACACTGAAGCTTTCTTT
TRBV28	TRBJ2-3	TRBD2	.	CASSLGIPGGLAPDTQYF	TGTGCCAGCAGTTTGGGGATACCGGGAGGACTAGCCCCAGATACGCAGTATTTT
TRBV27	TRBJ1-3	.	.	CASSMGQPSVGNTIYF	TGTGCCAGCAGTATGGGACAACCTTCCGTAGGAAACACCATATATTTT
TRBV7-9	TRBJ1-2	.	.	CASSLVAVANYGYTF	TGTGCCAGCAGCTTAGTGGCGGTAGCTAACTATGGCTACACCTTC
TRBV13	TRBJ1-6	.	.	CASRLQNSPLHF	TGTGCCAGCCGGCTCCAGAACTCACCCCTCCACTTT
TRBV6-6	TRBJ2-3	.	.	CAIGAGVTRTADTQYF	TGTGCCATCGGAGCCGGGGTCACCCGGACGGCAGATACGCAGTATTTT
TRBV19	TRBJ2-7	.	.	CASSPLFGYEQYF	TGTGCCAGTAGTCCCCTTTTCGGCTACGAGCAGTACTTC
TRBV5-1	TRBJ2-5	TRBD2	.	CASRLIPERDLQETQYF	TGCGCCAGCAGATTGATCCCGGAGCGGGACCTCCAAGAGACCCAGTACTTC
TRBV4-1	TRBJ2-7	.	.	CASSHIVSARSYEQYF	TGCGCCAGCAGCCACATCGTCAGCGCTCGATCCTACGAGCAGTACTTC
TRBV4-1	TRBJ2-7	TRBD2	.	CASSPGLAGGYEQYF	TGCGCCAGCAGCCCCGGACTAGCGGGAGGCTACGAGCAGTACTTC
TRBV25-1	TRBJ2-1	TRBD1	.	CASSDTPGQSSYNEQFF	TGTGCCAGCAGTGATACCCCGGGACAGAGCTCCTACAATGAGCAGTTCTTC
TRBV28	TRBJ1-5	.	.	CASSLGQNQPQHF	TGTGCCAGCAGTTTAGGGCAAAATCAGCCCCAGCATTTT
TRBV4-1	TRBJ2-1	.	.	CASSQDSGARSNEQFF	TGCGCCAGCAGCCAAGATTCCGGCGCCCGGAGCAATGAGCAGTTCTTC
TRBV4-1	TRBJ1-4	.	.	CASSQAGEKLFF	TGCGCCAGCAGCCAAGCAGGTGAAAAACTGTTTTTT
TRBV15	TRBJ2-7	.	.	CATSDRSYEQYF	TGTGCCACCAGCGATCGCAGCTACGAGCAGTACTTC
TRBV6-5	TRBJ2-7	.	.	CASSYTGVAYEQYF	TGTGCCAGCAGTTACACGGGGGTGGCCTACGAGCAGTACTTC
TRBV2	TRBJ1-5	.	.	CASTYGEGWNQPQHF	TGTGCCAGCACCTACGGGGAGGGGTGGAATCAGCCCCAGCATTTT
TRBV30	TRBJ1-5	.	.	CAWSLSPTLSNQPQHF	TGTGCCTGGAGTCTCAGTCCCACCCTCAGCAATCAGCCCCAGCATTTT
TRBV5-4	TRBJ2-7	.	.	CASSLSRAYEQYF	TGTGCCAGCAGCTTGAGCAGGGCCTACGAGCAGTACTTC
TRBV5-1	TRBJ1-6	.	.	CASSLEGDSSYNSPLHF	TGCGCCAGCAGCTTGGAGGGGGATAGCTCCTATAATTCACCCCTCCACTTT